This record covers a single T cell receptor (beta chain). V lost 4 bases and J lost 7, with 13 bases in between. Germline CDR1 and CDR2: MNHEY and SVGAGI. The CDR3 contains 14 residues. Data came from immunoSEQ multiplex PCR; TCRdb stores just in-frame clones and leaves some out. Of about 44,000 clones detected, more than 70% appear once; the ten largest clones hold 5.9%. This record belongs to a study of T cell changes during pregnancy in multiple sclerosis. This chain joins TRBV6-5 and TRBJ1-4; D is ambiguous. The sequence derives from a female donor in good health, enrolled as a control in a pregnancy study. The sample was CD8+ T cells from peripheral blood mononuclear cells, taken after pregnancy. DNA for the CDR3: TGTGCCAGCAGTTGGTCGGAGGGTTCTGAAAAACTGTTTTTT. This gives the protein CASSWSEGSEKLFF.